These 24 T cell receptor beta chains came from one sample sequenced in a study of blood T cell repertoires in COVID-19. Data came from immunoSEQ multiplex PCR; TCRdb stores just in-frame clones and leaves some out. The sample lists 95,000 to 150,000 clones, 75% to 90% occurring once. Sample: peripheral blood. The receptors originated from a woman in her 70s with acute or convalescent COVID-19.

This clone was recorded once. The chain combines TRBV9 with TRBJ1-2, with 8 bases fitting TRBD1. This CDR3 contains 14 residues. The ends lost 4 bases at V and 6 bases at J; junction bases unmatched: 8. Germline CDR1 SGDLS, CDR2 YYNGEE. CDR3 residues: CASSKDRELNGYTF. The DNA for the CDR3 is TGTGCCAGCAGCAAGGACAGGGAATTGAATGGCTACACCTTC.

This clone was picked up one time. The chain carries TRBV3-1 (or the pseudogene TRBV3-2) and TRBJ1-2, with D possibly matching TRBD1 (5 bases). CDR1 and CDR2 from the germline V gene are LGHDT and YNNKEL (reference sequence). Trimming pared 1 base from V and 0 bases from J, leaving 12 bases between. The CDR3 sequence is 16 residues long. The chain's CDR3 is CASSQGGGSPNYGYTF. The CDR3 nucleotides are TGTGCCAGCAGCCAAGGGGGGGGGTCCCCTAACTATGGCTACACCTTC.

This chain connects TRBV7-8 to TRBJ1-1; the D is unclear. Between the trimmed V and J ends, which lost 1 base and 3 bases, there was a span of 9 bases. The CDR3 is 14 residues long. CDR1 SGHVS and CDR2 FQNEAQ come from the germline V gene. This CDR3 is CASSLGSSDTEAFF. In nucleotides, the CDR3 is TGTGCCAGCAGCTTAGGGTCGAGTGACACTGAAGCTTTCTTT. Full variable domain (remainder filled in from reference TRBV7-8 and TRBJ1-1): GAGVSQSPRYKVAKRGQDVALRCDPISGHVSLFWYQQALGQGPEFLTYFQNEAQLDKSGLPSDRFFAERPEGSVSTLKIQRTQQEDSAVYLCASSLGSSDTEAFFGQGTRLTVV.

The rearrangement uses TRBV5-1 and TRBJ2-5, with 11 bases identical to TRBD2. Losses at the gene ends were 1 base for V and 2 bases for J; bases not matched to a gene: 1. CDR1 SGHRS and CDR2 YFSETQ come from the germline V gene. This CDR3 spans 15 amino acids. CDR3 in DNA: TGCGCCAGCAGCTTGATAGCGGGGGGGCAAGAGACCCAGTACTTC. It is translated as CASSLIAGGQETQYF.

The chain combines TRBV9 with TRBJ2-3; D is uncertain. V gave up 4 bases and J gave up 0 bases, with 12 bases separating them. The germline gives CDR1 SGDLS, CDR2 YYNGEE. The CDR3 extends over 15 amino acids. The CDR3 protein is CASSPLGLSTDTQYF. CDR3 bases: TGTGCCAGCAGCCCCTTGGGCCTTAGCACAGATACGCAGTATTTT.

This clone was seen more than once but under ten times. The chain has TRBV5-1 and TRBJ2-1; TRBD2 matches at 11 bases. V gave up 7 bases and J gave up 10 bases; unmatched junction bases: 13. The CDR3 sequence is 15 residues long. Germline CDR1 reads SGHRS; CDR2 reads YFSETQ. CDR3 loop: CASVLGTSGRREQFF. DNA for the CDR3: TGCGCCAGCGTACTCGGGACTAGCGGTCGGCGCGAGCAGTTCTTC.

J is TRBJ2-1 and V is TRBV7-3, with D possibly being TRBD2 (5 bases). This CDR3 has 14 residues. Germline V lookup: CDR1 SGHTA, CDR2 FQGTGA. The ends were cut back, 5 bases at V and 7 bases at J, with 15 bases in the middle. The DNA for the CDR3 is TGTGCCAGCAGCCCGCCGGGGAGTCGGAATGAGCAGTTCTTC. Translation: CASSPPGSRNEQFF.

The chain uses TRBV24-1 and TRBJ2-2, with TRBD1 as a possible D gene (5 bases). The CDR3 sequence is 13 residues long. V lost 9 bases and J lost 3, with 10 bases in between. Per germline, CDR1 KGHDR and CDR2 SFDVKD. This CDR3 reads CATGPGHTGELFF. Here the CDR3 DNA reads TGTGCCACCGGGCCAGGGCACACCGGGGAGCTGTTTTTT.

V usage is TRBV28 and J usage is TRBJ1-1; 7 bases line up with TRBD1. Trimming took 4 bases from V and 1 from J; bases not matched to a gene: 3. Germline assignment: CDR1 MDHEN and CDR2 SYDVKM. This CDR3 is 14 amino acids long. Here the CDR3 reads CASSSGQRNTEAFF. CDR3 coding DNA: TGTGCCAGCAGTTCGGGACAGCGGAACACTGAAGCTTTCTTT.

The genes are TRBV5-1 and TRBJ2-3; 11 bases map to TRBD2. Germline V gene lookup returns CDR1 SGHRS and CDR2 YFSETQ. CDR3 length equals 15 residues. V shed 3 bases and J 5 bases; nucleotides not matched to a gene: 5. The DNA for the CDR3 is TGCGCCAGCAGCTCATTAGCGGGGGGGCAAGATACGCAGTATTTT. Translation: CASSSLAGGQDTQYF. The full variable domain, completed using reference TRBV5-1 and TRBJ2-3, is KAGVTQTPRYLIKTRGQQVTLSCSPISGHRSVSWYQQTPGQGLQFLFEYFSETQRNKGNFPGRFSGRQFSNSRSEMNVSTLELGDSALYLCASSSLAGGQDTQYFGPGTRLTVL.

This clone appeared a few times. The rearrangement uses TRBV11-1 and TRBJ2-3; 7 bases fit TRBD2. J was trimmed by 4 bases and V by 1 base; bases with no gene match: 5. The CDR3 has 15 amino acids. Looked up from germline, CDR1 is SGHAT and CDR2 is FQDESV (reference sequence). CDR3 coding DNA: TGTGCCAGCAGCTTAGGACTAGCTGTGTCAGATACGCAGTATTTT. Its translation is CASSLGLAVSDTQYF.

The chain carries TRBV5-4 and TRBJ2-3, with D maybe TRBD2 (7 bases). CDR3 size: 14 residues. V was clipped by 1 base and J by 5 bases, with 11 bases between them. Germline V CDR1 and CDR2: SGHNT, YYREEE (reference sequence). The CDR3 loop reads CASSLWGGLDTQYF. CDR3 DNA sequence: TGTGCCAGCAGCTTGTGGGGGGGCCTAGATACGCAGTATTTT.

The chain employs TRBV28 and TRBJ1-5; 8 nucleotides line up with TRBD1. The CDR3 is 17 residues long. In germline, CDR1 is MDHEN, CDR2 SYDVKM. The trim removed 5 bases at V and 5 bases at J, leaving 14 bases unmatched. The CDR3 here is CASSPFLGQEGYQPQHF. CDR3 sequence (DNA): TGTGCCAGCAGTCCTTTCTTGGGACAGGAGGGGTATCAGCCCCAGCATTTT.

This clone was recorded once. This chain joins TRBV3-1 (or the pseudogene TRBV3-2) and TRBJ2-7; D is perhaps TRBD1 (6 bases). Germline lookup yields CDR1 LGHDT and CDR2 YNNKEL (reference sequence). Trimming removed 1 base from V and 1 base from J, with 14 bases in between. This CDR3 is 16 amino acids long. The CDR3 DNA sequence: TGTGCCAGCAGCCAAGGCAAACAGGGATGGTCCTACGAGCAGTACTTC. Translated, it gives CASSQGKQGWSYEQYF.

The chain links TRBV3-1 (or the pseudogene TRBV3-2) to TRBJ2-3, with 9 bases fitting TRBD2. CDR3 length equals 15 residues. The junction had 5 bases not matched to a gene; V was cut back by 5 bases and J by 2 bases. Germline CDR1 is LGHDT and CDR2 is YNNKEL (reference sequence). CDR3 nucleotide sequence: TGTGCCAGCAGCTCCTTAGCGGGGGCCACAGATACGCAGTATTTT. Amino acids: CASSSLAGATDTQYF.

This chain links TRBV19 with TRBJ1-4; TRBD1 might be the D (5 bases). Trimming left V 3 bases short and J 5 bases short, with 10 bases between. CDR3 length: 14 residues. The germline V gene has CDR1 LNHDA and CDR2 SQIVND (reference sequence). The DNA for the CDR3 is TGTGCCAGTAGTATGGGGGGACGGAATGAAAAACTGTTTTTT. Translating gives CASSMGGRNEKLFF.

The chain has TRBV3-1 (or the pseudogene TRBV3-2) and TRBJ2-3; 10 nucleotides agree with TRBD2. After removal of 3 bases from V and 0 bases from J, the junction contained 0 bases not matched to a gene. Per the germline V gene, CDR1 is LGHDT and CDR2 is YNNKEL (reference sequence). The length of the CDR3 is 15 residues. CDR3 DNA: TGTGCCAGCAGCCAGGGACTAGCGAGCACAGATACGCAGTATTTT. Its translation: CASSQGLASTDTQYF.

The chain is built from TRBV11-2 and TRBJ1-5; D not certain. The CDR3 is 15 residues long. Germline V CDR1 and CDR2: SGHAT, FQNNGV. V was clipped by 6 bases and J by 4 bases, with 16 bases between them. The DNA for the CDR3 is TGTGCCAGCAGTCCTACCGTGGGCAAAAATCAGCCCCAGCATTTT. Translating gives CASSPTVGKNQPQHF.

This chain uses TRBV5-1 with TRBJ1-4; 9 bases align to TRBD1. There are 17 residues in the CDR3. Per the germline V gene, CDR1 is SGHRS and CDR2 is YFSETQ. V lost 4 bases, J lost 5 bases, and 12 bases stayed unmatched. The CDR3 DNA follows: TGCGCCAGCAGCCTGAGGGGGATTGGGACAGGGAATGAAAAACTGTTTTTT. It yields the protein CASSLRGIGTGNEKLFF.

The J gene is TRBJ1-2, the V gene TRBV6-5; 9 positions match TRBD1. The V gene end was trimmed by 6 bases and the J gene end by 6 bases; junction bases not matched to a gene: 5. CDR3 length: 13 residues. The germline CDR1 and CDR2 sequences are MNHEY and SVGAGI. CDR3 in DNA: TGTGCCAGCAGCCCAGGGACAGGGCATGGCTACACCTTC. Amino acids: CASSPGTGHGYTF.

This rearrangement joins TRBV15 to TRBJ2-5, with D perhaps TRBD1 (6 bases). Trimming pared 0 bases from V and 4 bases from J, leaving 15 bases between. The CDR3 runs to 16 residues. Per the germline V gene, CDR1 is LNHNV and CDR2 is YYDKDF (reference sequence). CDR3 DNA: TGTGCCACCAGCAGAGATCGAGGGGGTTTAGGAGAGACCCAGTACTTC. It codes for CATSRDRGGLGETQYF. The full variable domain, with the rest looked up from reference TRBV15 and TRBJ2-5, is DAMVIQNPRYQVTQFGKPVTLSCSQTLNHNVMYWYQQKSSQAPKLLFHYYDKDFNNEADTPDNFQSRRPNTSFCFLDIRSPGLGDTAMYLCATSRDRGGLGETQYFGPGTRLLVL.

The J gene is TRBJ1-3, the V gene TRBV7-9; the D gene is possibly TRBD1 (5 bases). Trimming shortened V by 5 bases and J by 7 bases, and 27 bases separated the two germline ends. The length of the CDR3 is 18 residues. Germline lookup yields CDR1 SEHNR and CDR2 FQNEAQ (reference sequence). DNA of the CDR3: TGTGCCAGCAGCCCTAGTCGATGGGGGGACTGGTTGGGGAACACCATATATTTT. Residues: CASSPSRWGDWLGNTIYF. The full variable domain, its missing parts supplied by reference TRBV7-9 and TRBJ1-3, is DTGVSQNPRHKITKRGQNVTFRCDPISEHNRLYWYRQTLGQGPEFLTYFQNEAQLEKSRLLSDRFSAERPKGSFSTLEIQRTEQGDSAMYLCASSPSRWGDWLGNTIYFGEGSWLTVV.

The genes are TRBV18 and TRBJ1-2; D ambiguous. Germline V gene data show CDR1 as KGHSH and CDR2 as LQKENI. With 3 bases removed from V and 6 bases from J, the gap between germline ends came to 11 bases. CDR3 length: 13 residues. CDR3 nucleotides: TGTGCCAGCTCACCGTTTGAGGGTAATGGCTACACCTTC. As protein: CASSPFEGNGYTF. The complete variable domain, with remaining parts taken from reference TRBV18 and TRBJ1-2, reads NAGVMQNPRHLVRRRGQEARLRCSPMKGHSHVYWYRQLPEEGLKFMVYLQKENIIDESGMPKERFSAEFPKEGPSILRIQQVVRGDSAAYFCASSPFEGNGYTFGSGTRLTVV.

The gene calls are TRBV11-3 and TRBJ1-1; D uncertain. The germline gives CDR1 SGHNT, CDR2 YENEEA. Trimming removed 0 bases at V and 0 bases at J, with 8 bases between. The CDR3 sequence is 15 residues long. CDR3 sequence: CASSLEALMNTEAFF. DNA for the CDR3: TGTGCCAGCAGCTTAGAAGCACTAATGAACACTGAAGCTTTCTTT.